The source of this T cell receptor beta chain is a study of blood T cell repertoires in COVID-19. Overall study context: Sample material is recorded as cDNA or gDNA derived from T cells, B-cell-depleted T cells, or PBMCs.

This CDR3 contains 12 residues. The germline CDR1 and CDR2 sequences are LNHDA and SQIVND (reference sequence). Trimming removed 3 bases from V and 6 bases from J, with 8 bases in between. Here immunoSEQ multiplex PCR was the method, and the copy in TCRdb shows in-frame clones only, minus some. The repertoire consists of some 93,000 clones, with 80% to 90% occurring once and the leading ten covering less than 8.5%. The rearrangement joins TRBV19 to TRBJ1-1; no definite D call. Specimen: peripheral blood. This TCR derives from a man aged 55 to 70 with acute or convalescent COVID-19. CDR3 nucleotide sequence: TGTGCCAGTAGTATCTCGGTGTCTGAAGCTTTCTTT. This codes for CASSISVSEAFF.